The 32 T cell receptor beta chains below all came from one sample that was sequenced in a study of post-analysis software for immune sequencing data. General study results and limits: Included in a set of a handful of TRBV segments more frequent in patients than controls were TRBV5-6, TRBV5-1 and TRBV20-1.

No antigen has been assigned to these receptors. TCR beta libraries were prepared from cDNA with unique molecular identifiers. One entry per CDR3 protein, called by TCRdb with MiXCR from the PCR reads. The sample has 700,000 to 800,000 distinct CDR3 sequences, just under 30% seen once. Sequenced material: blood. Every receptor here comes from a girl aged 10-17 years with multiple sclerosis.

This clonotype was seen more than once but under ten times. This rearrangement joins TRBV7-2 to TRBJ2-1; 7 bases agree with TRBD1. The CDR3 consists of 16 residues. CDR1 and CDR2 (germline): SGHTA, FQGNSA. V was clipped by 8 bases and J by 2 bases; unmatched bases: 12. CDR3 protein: CASGQDRASTYNEQFF. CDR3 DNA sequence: TGTGCCAGCGGACAAGACAGGGCGTCTACCTACAATGAGCAGTTCTTC. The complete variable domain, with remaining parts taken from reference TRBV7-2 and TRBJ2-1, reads GAGVSQSPSNKVTEKGKDVELRCDPISGHTALYWYRQSLGQGLEFLIYFQGNSAPDKSGLPSDRFSAERTGGSVSTLTIQRTQQEDSAVYLCASGQDRASTYNEQFFGPGTRLTVL.

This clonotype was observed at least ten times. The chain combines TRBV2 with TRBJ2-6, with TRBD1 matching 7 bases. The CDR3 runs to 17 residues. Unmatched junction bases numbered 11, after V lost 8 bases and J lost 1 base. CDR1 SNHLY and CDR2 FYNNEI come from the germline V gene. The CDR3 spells CASRQDRIESGANVLTF. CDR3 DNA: TGTGCCAGCCGCCAGGACAGGATTGAATCTGGGGCCAACGTCCTGACTTTC.

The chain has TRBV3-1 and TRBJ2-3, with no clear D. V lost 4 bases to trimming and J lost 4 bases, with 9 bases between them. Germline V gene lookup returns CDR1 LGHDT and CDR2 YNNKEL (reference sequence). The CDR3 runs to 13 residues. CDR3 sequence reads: CASSPRGSDTQYF. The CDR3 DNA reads TGTGCCAGCAGCCCCCGAGGATCAGATACGCAGTATTTT.

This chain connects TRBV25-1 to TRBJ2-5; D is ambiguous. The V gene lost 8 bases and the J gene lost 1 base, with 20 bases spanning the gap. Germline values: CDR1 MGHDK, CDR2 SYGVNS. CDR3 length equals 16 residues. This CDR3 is CASSDDNGRPQETQYF. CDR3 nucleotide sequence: TGTGCCAGCTCTGACGACAACGGTCGGCCCCAAGAGACCCAGTACTTC.

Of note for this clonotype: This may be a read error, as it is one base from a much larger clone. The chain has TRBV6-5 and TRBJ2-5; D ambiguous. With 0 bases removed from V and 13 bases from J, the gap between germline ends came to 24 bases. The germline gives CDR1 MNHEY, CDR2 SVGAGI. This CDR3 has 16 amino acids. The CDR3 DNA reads TGTGCCAGCAGTTACTCGATAGGACGGACGTCCTACGAGCGGTACTTC. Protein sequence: CASSYSIGRTSYERYF.

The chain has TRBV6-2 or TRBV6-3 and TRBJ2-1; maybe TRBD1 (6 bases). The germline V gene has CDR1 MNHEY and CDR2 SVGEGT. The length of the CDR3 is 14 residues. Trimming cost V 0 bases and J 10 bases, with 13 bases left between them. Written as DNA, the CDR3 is TGTGCCAGCAGTTACTCGAGCCAGGGGCGCGAGCAGTTCTTC. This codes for CASSYSSQGREQFF.

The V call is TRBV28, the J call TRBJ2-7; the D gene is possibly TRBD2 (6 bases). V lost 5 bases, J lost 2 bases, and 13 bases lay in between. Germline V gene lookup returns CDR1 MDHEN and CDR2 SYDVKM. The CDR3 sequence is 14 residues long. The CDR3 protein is CASSRPGAPYEQYF. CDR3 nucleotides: TGTGCCAGCAGTCGACCGGGAGCCCCCTACGAGCAGTACTTC.

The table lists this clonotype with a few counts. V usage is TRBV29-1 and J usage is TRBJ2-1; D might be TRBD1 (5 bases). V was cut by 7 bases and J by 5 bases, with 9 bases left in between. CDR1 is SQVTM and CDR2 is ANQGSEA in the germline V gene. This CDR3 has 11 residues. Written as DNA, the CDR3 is TGCAGCGCCGTCAGGGACAATGAGCAGTTCTTC. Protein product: CSAVRDNEQFF.

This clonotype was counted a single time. CDR3 region: CSAPPYEAGGDTQYF. CDR3 nucleotides: TGCAGTGCCCCCCCGTATGAGGCGGGAGGGGATACGCAGTATTTT. This chain uses TRBV20-1 with TRBJ2-3; TRBD2 matches at 9 bases. The germline gives CDR1 DFQATT, CDR2 SNEGSKA (reference sequence). CDR3 size: 15 residues. V gave up 6 bases and J gave up 6 bases; unmatched junction bases: 13.

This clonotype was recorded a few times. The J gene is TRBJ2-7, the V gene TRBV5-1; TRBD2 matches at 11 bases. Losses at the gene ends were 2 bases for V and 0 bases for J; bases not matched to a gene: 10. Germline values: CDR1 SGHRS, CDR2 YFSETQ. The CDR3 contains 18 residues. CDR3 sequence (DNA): TGCGCCAGCAGCTTCGGGACTAGCGGTGGCGGGAGCTCCTACGAGCAGTACTTC. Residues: CASSFGTSGGGSSYEQYF.

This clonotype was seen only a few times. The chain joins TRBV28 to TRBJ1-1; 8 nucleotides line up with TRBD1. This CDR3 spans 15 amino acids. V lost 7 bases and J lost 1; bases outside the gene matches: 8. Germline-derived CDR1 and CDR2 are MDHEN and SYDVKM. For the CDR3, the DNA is TGTGCCAGCATCAACAGGGGGACTGGGAACACTGAAGCTTTCTTT. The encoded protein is CASINRGTGNTEAFF.

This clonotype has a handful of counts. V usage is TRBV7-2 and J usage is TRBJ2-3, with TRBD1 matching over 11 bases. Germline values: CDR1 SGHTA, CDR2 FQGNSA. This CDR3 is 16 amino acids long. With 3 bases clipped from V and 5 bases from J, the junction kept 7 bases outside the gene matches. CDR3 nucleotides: TGTGCCAGCAGCTTTTCCGGACAGGGGGCTATAGATACGCAGTATTTT. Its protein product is CASSFSGQGAIDTQYF.

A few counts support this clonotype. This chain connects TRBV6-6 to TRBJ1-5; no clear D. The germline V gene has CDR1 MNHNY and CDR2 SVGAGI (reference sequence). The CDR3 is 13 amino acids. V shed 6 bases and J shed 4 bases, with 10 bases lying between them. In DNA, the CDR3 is TGTGCCAGCAGCGGGGTCGGGAATCAGCCCCAGCATTTT. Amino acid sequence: CASSGVGNQPQHF.

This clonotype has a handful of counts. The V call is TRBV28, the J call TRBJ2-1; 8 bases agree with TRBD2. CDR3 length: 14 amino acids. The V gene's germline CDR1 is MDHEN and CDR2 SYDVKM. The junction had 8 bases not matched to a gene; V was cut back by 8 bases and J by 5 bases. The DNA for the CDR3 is TGTGCCAGCCGTAGCGGGATTGTCCACAATGAGCAGTTCTTC. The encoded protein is CASRSGIVHNEQFF.

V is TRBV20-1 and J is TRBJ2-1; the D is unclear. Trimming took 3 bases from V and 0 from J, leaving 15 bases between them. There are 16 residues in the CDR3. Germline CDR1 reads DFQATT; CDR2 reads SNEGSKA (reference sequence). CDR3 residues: CSARKALHSSYNEQFF. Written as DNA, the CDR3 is TGCAGTGCTAGGAAGGCACTCCACAGCTCCTACAATGAGCAGTTCTTC.

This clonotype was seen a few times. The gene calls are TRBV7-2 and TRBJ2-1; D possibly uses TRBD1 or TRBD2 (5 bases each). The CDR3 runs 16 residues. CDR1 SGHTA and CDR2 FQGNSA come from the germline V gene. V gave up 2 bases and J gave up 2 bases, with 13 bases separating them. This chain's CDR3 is CASSLNGPGPYNEQFF. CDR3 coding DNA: TGTGCCAGCAGCTTAAACGGCCCGGGACCCTACAATGAGCAGTTCTTC. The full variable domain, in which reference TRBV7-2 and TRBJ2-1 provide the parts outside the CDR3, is GAGVSQSPSNKVTEKGKDVELRCDPISGHTALYWYRQSLGQGLEFLIYFQGNSAPDKSGLPSDRFSAERTGGSVSTLTIQRTQQEDSAVYLCASSLNGPGPYNEQFFGPGTRLTVL.

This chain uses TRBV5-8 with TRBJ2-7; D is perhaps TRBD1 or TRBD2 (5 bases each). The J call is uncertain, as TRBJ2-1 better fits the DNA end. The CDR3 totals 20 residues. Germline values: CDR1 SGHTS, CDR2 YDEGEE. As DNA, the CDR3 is TGTGCCAGCAGCTTGGGTAAGGGGTTGGGGCTAGCTTCATCCACCTACGAGCAGTTCTTC. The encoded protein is CASSLGKGLGLASSTYEQFF.

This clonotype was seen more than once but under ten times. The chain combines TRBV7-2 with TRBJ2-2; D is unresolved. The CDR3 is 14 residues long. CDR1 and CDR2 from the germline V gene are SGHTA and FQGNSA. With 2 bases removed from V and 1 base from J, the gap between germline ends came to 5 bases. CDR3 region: CASSLLRNTGELFF. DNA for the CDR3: TGTGCCAGCAGCTTACTCAGGAACACCGGGGAGCTGTTTTTT.

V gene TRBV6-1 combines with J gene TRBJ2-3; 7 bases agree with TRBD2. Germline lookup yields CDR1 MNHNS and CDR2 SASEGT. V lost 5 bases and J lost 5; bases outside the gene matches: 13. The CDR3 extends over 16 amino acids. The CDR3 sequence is CASSTHSGLTVDTQYF. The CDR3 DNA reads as TGTGCCAGCAGTACCCATAGCGGGCTGACTGTAGATACGCAGTATTTT.

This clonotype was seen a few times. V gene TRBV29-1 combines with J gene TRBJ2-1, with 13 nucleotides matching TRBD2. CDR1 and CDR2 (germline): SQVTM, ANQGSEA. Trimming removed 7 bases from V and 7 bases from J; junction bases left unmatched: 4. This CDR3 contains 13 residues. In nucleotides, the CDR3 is TGCAGCGCCGAGGGACTAGCGGGAAATGAGCAGTTCTTC. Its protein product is CSAEGLAGNEQFF.

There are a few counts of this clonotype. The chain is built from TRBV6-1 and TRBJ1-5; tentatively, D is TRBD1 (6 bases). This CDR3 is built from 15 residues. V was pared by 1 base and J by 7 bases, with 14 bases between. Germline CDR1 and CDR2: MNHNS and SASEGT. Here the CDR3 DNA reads TGTGCCAGCAGTGAAGGTTCGGGGGCGAGGCAGCCCCAGCATTTT. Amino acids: CASSEGSGARQPQHF.

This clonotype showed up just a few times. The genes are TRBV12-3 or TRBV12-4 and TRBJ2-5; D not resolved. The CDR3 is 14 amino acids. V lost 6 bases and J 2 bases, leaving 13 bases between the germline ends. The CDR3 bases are TGTGCCAGCAGGACGGGCGAGTTTCAAGAGACCCAGTACTTC. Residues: CASRTGEFQETQYF.

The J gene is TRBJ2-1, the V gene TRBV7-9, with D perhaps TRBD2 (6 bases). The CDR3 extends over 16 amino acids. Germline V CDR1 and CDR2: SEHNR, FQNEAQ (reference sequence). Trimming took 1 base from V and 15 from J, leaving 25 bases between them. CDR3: CASSLDFVQEGPGGFF. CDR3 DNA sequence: TGTGCCAGCAGCTTAGATTTTGTCCAGGAGGGCCCCGGAGGGTTCTTC.

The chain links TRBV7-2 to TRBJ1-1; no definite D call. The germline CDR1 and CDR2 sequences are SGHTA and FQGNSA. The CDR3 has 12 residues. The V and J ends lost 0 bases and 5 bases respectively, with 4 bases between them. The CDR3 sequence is CASSLALTEAFF. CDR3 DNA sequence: TGTGCCAGCAGCTTAGCTCTAACTGAAGCTTTCTTT.

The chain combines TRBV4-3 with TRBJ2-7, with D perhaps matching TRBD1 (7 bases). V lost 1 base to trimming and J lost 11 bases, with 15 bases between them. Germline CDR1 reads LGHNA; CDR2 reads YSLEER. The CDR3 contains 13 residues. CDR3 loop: CASSQGRGQRKYF. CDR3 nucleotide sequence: TGCGCCAGCAGCCAAGGGAGGGGGCAGAGGAAGTACTTC.

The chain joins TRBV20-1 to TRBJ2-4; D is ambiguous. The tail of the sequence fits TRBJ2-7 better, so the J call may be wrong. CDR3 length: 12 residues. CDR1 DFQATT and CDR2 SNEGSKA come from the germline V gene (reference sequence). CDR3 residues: CSASAYGHEQYF. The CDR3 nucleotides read TGCAGTGCTAGTGCCTATGGGCACGAGCAGTACTTC.

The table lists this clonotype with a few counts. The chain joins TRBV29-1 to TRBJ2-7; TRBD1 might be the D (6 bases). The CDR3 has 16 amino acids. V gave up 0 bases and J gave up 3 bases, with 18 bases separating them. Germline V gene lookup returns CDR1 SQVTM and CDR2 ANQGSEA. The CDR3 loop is CSVEDGTHRAGYEQYF. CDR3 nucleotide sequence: TGCAGCGTTGAAGATGGGACCCACAGGGCGGGCTACGAGCAGTACTTC.

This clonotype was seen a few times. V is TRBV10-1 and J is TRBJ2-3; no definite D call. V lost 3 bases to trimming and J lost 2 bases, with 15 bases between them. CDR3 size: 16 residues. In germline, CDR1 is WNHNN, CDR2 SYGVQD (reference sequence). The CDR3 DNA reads TGCGCCAGCAGTGACCCATCACGGGCCAACACAGATACGCAGTATTTT. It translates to CASSDPSRANTDTQYF.

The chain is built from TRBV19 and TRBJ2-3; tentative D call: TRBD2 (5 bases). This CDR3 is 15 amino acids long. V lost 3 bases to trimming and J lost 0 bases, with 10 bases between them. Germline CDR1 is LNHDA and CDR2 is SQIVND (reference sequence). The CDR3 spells CASSIERISTDTQYF. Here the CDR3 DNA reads TGTGCCAGTAGTATTGAGCGGATTAGCACAGATACGCAGTATTTT.

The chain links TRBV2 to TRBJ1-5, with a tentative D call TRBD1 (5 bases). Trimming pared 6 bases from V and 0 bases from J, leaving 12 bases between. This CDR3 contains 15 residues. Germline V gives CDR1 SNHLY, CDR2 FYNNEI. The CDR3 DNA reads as TGTGCCAGCAGCGTTGACAGTAATAGCAATCAGCCCCAGCATTTT. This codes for CASSVDSNSNQPQHF.

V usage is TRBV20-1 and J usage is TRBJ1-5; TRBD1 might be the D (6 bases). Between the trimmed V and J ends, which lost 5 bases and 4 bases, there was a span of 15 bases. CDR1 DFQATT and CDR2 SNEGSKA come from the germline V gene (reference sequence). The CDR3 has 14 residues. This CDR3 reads CSAVPWGANQPQHF. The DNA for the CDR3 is TGCAGTGCTGTCCCCTGGGGGGCAAATCAGCCCCAGCATTTT.

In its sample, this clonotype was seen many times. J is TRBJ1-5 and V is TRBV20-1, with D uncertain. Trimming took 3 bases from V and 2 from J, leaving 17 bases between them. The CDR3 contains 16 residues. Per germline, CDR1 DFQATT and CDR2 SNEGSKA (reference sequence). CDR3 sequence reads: CSARDLQGKGNQPQHF. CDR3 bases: TGCAGTGCTAGGGACTTACAAGGAAAGGGCAATCAGCCCCAGCATTTT.